Listed here are 17 T cell receptor beta chains from one sample, sequenced in a study of cytomegalovirus exposure and HLA in healthy donors. Both 60 Vbeta primers and 13 Jbeta primers went into the PCR. Libraries were prepared by immunoSEQ multiplex PCR; TCRdb keeps only in-frame clonotypes and omits some of them. The data hold some 150,000 clones, with approximately 79% observed a single time. Sequenced: PBMCs. These receptors originate from a male donor in good health and CMV-seronegative.

The chain joins TRBV19 to TRBJ2-3, with a weak D call TRBD1 (6 bases). The V end lost 7 bases, the J end lost 0 bases, and 14 bases lay between the germline ends. Germline V gene lookup returns CDR1 LNHDA and CDR2 SQIVND (reference sequence). The CDR3 has 15 amino acids. The CDR3 DNA sequence: TGTGCCAGTACCCCGGGACAATTTAGCACAGATACGCAGTATTTT. It encodes CASTPGQFSTDTQYF.

The gene calls are TRBV7-8 and TRBJ2-2; D ambiguous. The germline V gene encodes CDR1 SGHVS and CDR2 FQNEAQ. The CDR3 runs 11 residues. Trimming removed 5 bases at V and 8 bases at J, with 6 bases between. The CDR3 is CASSVRGELFF. The CDR3 nucleotides are TGTGCCAGCAGCGTGAGAGGGGAGCTGTTTTTT.

This clone was observed a handful of times. The rearrangement links TRBV12-5 to TRBJ2-7; D call uncertain. The germline V and J ends were trimmed by 7 bases and 0 bases, with 16 bases remaining between them. The CDR3 extends over 15 amino acids. CDR1 LGHNT and CDR2 FRNRAP come from the germline V gene. CDR3 protein: CASVELPFVSYEQYF. The CDR3 DNA reads TGTGCTAGTGTTGAGCTTCCCTTCGTCTCCTACGAGCAGTACTTC.

The chain uses TRBV7-2 and TRBJ1-6, with TRBD1 matching 7 bases. Per germline, CDR1 SGHTA and CDR2 FQGNSA. With 2 bases clipped from V and 9 bases from J, the junction kept 4 bases outside the gene matches. CDR3 length: 14 residues. The CDR3, as DNA: TGTGCCAGCAGCTTACCCGACAGGGTTTCACCCCTCCACTTT. This translates into CASSLPDRVSPLHF.

As concerns this clone: Its ends do not fully match the called genes, so a read error is possible. The chain recombines TRBV9 with TRBJ1-1; 8 bases match TRBD1. CDR3 length equals 15 residues. Germline-derived CDR1 and CDR2 are SGDLS and YYNGEE. CDR3 sequence reads: CACSGDRWMNTEAFF. CDR3 coding DNA: TGTGCCTGCAGCGGGGACAGGTGGATGAACACTGAAGCTTTCTTT. Full variable domain (rest looked up from reference TRBV9 and TRBJ1-1): DSGVTQTPKHLITATGQRVTLRCSPRSGDLSVYWYQQSLDQGLQFLIQYYNGEERAKGNILERFSAQQFPDLHSELNLSSLELGDSALYFCACSGDRWMNTEAFFGQGTRLTVV.

The chain combines TRBV9 with TRBJ1-2; a possible D gene is TRBD1 (6 bases). The CDR3 extends over 13 amino acids. Germline values: CDR1 SGDLS, CDR2 YYNGEE. Trimming shortened V by 3 bases and J by 6 bases, and 12 bases separated the two germline ends. For the CDR3, the DNA is TGTGCCAGCAGCGGCTACAGGGATAATGGCTACACCTTC. Its translation is CASSGYRDNGYTF.

The sample holds a few counts of this clone. This chain connects TRBV30 to TRBJ1-1, with D tentatively TRBD1 (5 bases). Looked up from germline, CDR1 is GTSNPN and CDR2 is SVGIG (reference sequence). CDR3 length: 13 amino acids. Trimming took off 1 base at V and 4 bases at J, with 10 bases between the two ends. Here the CDR3 DNA reads TGTGCCTGGAGTGGTGACGGGGGCACTGAAGCTTTCTTT. This sequence encodes CAWSGDGGTEAFF.

The chain joins TRBV30 to TRBJ1-1; a possible D gene is TRBD1 (6 bases). Germline-derived CDR1 and CDR2 are GTSNPN and SVGIG (reference sequence). The CDR3 covers 11 residues. V was trimmed by 7 bases and J by 6 bases, leaving 12 bases between them. CDR3 amino acids: CALQGMAEAFF. CDR3 nucleotides: TGTGCCTTGCAGGGGATGGCTGAAGCTTTCTTT.

This chain connects TRBV7-3 to TRBJ2-1; tentative D call: TRBD2 (6 bases). Looked up from germline, CDR1 is SGHTA and CDR2 is FQGTGA. The V and J ends lost 2 bases and 5 bases respectively, with 10 bases between them. The CDR3 has 14 amino acids. Written as DNA, the CDR3 is TGTGCCAGCAGCTTAGCGGGGAAACACAATGAGCAGTTCTTC. Amino acids: CASSLAGKHNEQFF.

The chain links TRBV5-1 to TRBJ2-7; D might be TRBD1 (6 bases). V gave up 0 bases and J gave up 5 bases, with 15 bases separating them. Germline V gene sequence: CDR1 SGHRS, CDR2 YFSETQ. CDR3 length: 15 residues. The DNA for the CDR3 is TGCGCCAGCAGCTTGGGCCAGGGGATCGTCCACGAGCAGTACTTC. Its translation is CASSLGQGIVHEQYF.

This clone was observed a handful of times. J is TRBJ1-4 and V is TRBV19; tentatively, D is TRBD1 (5 bases). Trimming stripped 6 bases from V and 5 bases from J, with 13 bases between. Per germline, CDR1 LNHDA and CDR2 SQIVND (reference sequence). The CDR3 length is 14 residues. The CDR3 DNA is TGTGCCAGTAGCTACGACAGACAGAATGAAAAACTGTTTTTT. Translated, it gives CASSYDRQNEKLFF.

The CDR3 is CASSLWAGATDTQYF. CDR3 bases: TGTGCCAGCAGCTTATGGGCGGGGGCCACAGATACGCAGTATTTT. The V call is TRBV7-2, the J call TRBJ2-3; tentative D call: TRBD2 (7 bases). This CDR3 has 15 amino acids. The germline CDR1 and CDR2 sequences are SGHTA and FQGNSA. Trimming shortened V by 2 bases and J by 2 bases, and 11 bases separated the two germline ends.

The chain links TRBV9 to TRBJ2-3; 8 nucleotides line up with TRBD2. V lost 2 bases to trimming and J lost 0 bases; unmatched junction nucleotides: 2. The CDR3 consists of 15 residues. Germline V gene lookup returns CDR1 SGDLS and CDR2 YYNGEE. DNA for the CDR3: TGTGCCAGCAGCGTCCGGGGGGGAAGCACAGATACGCAGTATTTT. It specifies CASSVRGGSTDTQYF.

V gene TRBV2 combines with J gene TRBJ2-7; D remains ambiguous. Germline-derived CDR1 and CDR2 are SNHLY and FYNNEI. The CDR3 is 11 residues long. V was trimmed by 6 bases and J by 0 bases, leaving 3 bases between them. The CDR3 nucleotides read TGTGCCAGCAGCCGCTCCTACGAGCAGTACTTC. Encoded protein: CASSRSYEQYF.

The V call is TRBV6-6, the J call TRBJ2-5, with 9 bases that match TRBD2. Looked up from germline, CDR1 is MNHNY and CDR2 is SVGAGI (reference sequence). The CDR3 is 16 residues long. J lost 1 base, V lost 2 bases, and 5 bases had no gene match. CDR3 residues: CASSYLKLAGQETQYF. CDR3 nucleotides: TGTGCCAGCAGTTACCTCAAACTAGCGGGCCAAGAGACCCAGTACTTC.

The genes are TRBV7-2 and TRBJ2-7; the D gene is possibly TRBD1 (7 bases). Germline V gives CDR1 SGHTA, CDR2 FQGNSA. The CDR3 is made up of 13 amino acids. Trimming left V 3 bases short and J 7 bases short, with 13 bases between. CDR3 amino acids: CASSFEGAGEQYF. The CDR3 DNA sequence: TGTGCCAGCAGCTTCGAGGGGGCGGGGGAGCAGTACTTC.

The chain has TRBV27 and TRBJ2-7; the D is unclear. The CDR3 is made up of 13 amino acids. The germline V gene has CDR1 MNHEY and CDR2 SMNVEV (reference sequence). The V and J ends lost 6 bases and 6 bases respectively, with 15 bases between them. The CDR3 is CASSPRPRSEQYF. The CDR3 coding sequence is TGTGCCAGCAGCCCAAGGCCTAGGAGCGAGCAGTACTTC.